The rows below give T cell receptor beta chains drawn from one sample of a study of CD8 T cells in Susac syndrome. TCRdb redid the calling of the immunoSEQ multiplex PCR reads with MiXCR, one entry per CDR3 protein. The table shows 85,000 to 90,000 distinct CDR3 sequences, with approximately 92% occurring only once. Sequences were obtained from CD8+ T cells from PBMCs. The receptors were gathered from a human donor in good health. Each CDR3 is given without its conserved first and last residue. Size tells how often a clone was seen (once, few, many) or the class of an expanded clone, and some rows leave it out.

ASGHGQASPYEQY	TRBV19	NA
ASSEETGGSYEQY	TRBV6-1	NA
ASITGNYGYT	TRBV7-9	NA
ASSPESYEQY	TRBV18	NA
ASSLAAGQGATDTQY	TRBV11-3	NA
ASSPDGSNTEAF	TRBV9	NA
ASSLGGSHEQY	TRBV5-6	few
ASSQVPEQGGSEAF	TRBV3-1	NA
ASSPRPDTQY	TRBV7-9	NA
ASRQGSNEQY	TRBV3-1	NA
SARAWVSYEQY	TRBV20-1	NA
ASRRPGGTEAF	TRBV12-3/TRBV12-4	NA
ASSGPMNTGELF	TRBV9	NA
ATGDPYTYEQY	TRBV6-1	NA
ASSAAGGPFEQY	TRBV6-1	NA
ASSMGDPGDLGTEAF	TRBV19	NA
ASSTDGRAF	TRBV10-2	NA
ASSPKATGVYEQY	TRBV6-1	NA
ASSYGTPLEQY	TRBV7-9	NA
ASSAGQLYGYT	TRBV2	NA
ASSESGGASTEAF	TRBV6-4	NA
ASRGTATSSYNEQF	TRBV12-3/TRBV12-4	NA
ASSISGALNEKLF	TRBV2	NA
ASSSQTGGTEAF	TRBV13	NA
ASRREGTQETQY	TRBV7-9	NA
ASSEARDSANTGELF	TRBV2	NA